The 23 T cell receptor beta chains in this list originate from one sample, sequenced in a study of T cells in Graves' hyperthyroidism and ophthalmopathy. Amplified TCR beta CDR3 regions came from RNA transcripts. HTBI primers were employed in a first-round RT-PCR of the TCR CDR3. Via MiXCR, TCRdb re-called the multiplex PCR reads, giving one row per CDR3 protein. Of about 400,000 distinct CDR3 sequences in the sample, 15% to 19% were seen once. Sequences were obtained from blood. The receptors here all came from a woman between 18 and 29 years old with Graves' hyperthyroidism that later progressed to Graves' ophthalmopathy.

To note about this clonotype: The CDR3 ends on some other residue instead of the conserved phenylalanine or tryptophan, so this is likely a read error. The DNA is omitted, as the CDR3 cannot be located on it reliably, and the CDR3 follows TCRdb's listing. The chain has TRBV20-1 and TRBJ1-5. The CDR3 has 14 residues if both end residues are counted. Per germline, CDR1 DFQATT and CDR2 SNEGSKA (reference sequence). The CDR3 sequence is CSARRGRANQPRHL.

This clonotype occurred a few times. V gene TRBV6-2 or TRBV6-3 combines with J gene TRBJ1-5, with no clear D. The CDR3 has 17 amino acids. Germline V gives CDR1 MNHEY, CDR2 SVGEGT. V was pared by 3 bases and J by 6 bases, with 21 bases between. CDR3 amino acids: CASSYSYQVVGFQPQHF. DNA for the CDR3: TGTGCCAGCAGTTATTCTTACCAGGTCGTGGGGTTTCAGCCCCAGCATTTT.

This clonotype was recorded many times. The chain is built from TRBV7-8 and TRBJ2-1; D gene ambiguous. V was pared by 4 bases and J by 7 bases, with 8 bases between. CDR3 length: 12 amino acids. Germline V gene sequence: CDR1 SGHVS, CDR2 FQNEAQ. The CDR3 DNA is TGTGCCAGCAGCTATCTAGGGAATGAGCAGTTCTTC. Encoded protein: CASSYLGNEQFF.

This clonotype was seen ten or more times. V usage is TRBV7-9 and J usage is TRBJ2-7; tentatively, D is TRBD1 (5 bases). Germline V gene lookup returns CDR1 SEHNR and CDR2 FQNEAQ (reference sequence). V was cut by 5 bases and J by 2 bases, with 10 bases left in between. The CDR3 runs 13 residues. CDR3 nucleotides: TGTGCCAGCAGCCTCCCAGGGACCTACGAGCAGTACTTC. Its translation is CASSLPGTYEQYF.

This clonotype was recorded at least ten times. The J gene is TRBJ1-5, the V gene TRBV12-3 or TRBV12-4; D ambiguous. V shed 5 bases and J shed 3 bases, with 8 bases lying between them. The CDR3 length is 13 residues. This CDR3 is CASSGSLNQPQHF. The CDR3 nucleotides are TGTGCCAGCAGTGGGTCCCTCAATCAGCCCCAGCATTTT.

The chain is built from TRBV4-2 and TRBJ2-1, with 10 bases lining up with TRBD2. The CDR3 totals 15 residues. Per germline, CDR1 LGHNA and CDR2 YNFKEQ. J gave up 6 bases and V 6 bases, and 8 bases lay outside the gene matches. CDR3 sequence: CASRTVTSGSNEQFF. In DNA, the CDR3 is TGTGCCAGCAGGACCGTGACTAGCGGGTCCAATGAGCAGTTCTTC.

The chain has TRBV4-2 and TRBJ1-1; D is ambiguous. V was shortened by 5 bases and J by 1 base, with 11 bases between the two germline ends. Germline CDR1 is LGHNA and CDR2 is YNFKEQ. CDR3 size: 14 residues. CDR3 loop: CASSTQSPNTEAFF. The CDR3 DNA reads TGTGCCAGCAGCACCCAGTCCCCGAACACTGAAGCTTTCTTT.

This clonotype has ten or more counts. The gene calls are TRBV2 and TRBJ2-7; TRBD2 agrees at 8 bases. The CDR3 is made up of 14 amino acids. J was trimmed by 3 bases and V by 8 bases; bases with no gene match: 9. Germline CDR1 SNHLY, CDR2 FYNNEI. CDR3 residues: CASCREGPNYEQYF. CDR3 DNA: TGTGCCAGCTGTCGGGAGGGGCCCAACTACGAGCAGTACTTC.

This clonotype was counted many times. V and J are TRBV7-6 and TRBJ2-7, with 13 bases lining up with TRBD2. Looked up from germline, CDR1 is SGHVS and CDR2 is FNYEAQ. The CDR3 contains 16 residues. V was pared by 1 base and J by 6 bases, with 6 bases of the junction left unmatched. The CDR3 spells CASSLGDGTSGAEQYF. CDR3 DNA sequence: TGTGCCAGCAGCTTAGGGGACGGGACTAGCGGGGCCGAGCAGTACTTC.

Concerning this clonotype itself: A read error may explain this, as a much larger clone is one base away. The CDR3 nucleotides are TGTGCCAGCAGCCGAGAAGCTTTAGCGGGAGGGAACCAAGAGACCCAGTACTTC. It codes for CASSREALAGGNQETQYF. The chain employs TRBV3-1 and TRBJ2-5; 11 bases agree with TRBD2. The CDR3 is 18 amino acids. Losses at the gene ends were 4 bases for V and 0 bases for J; bases not matched to a gene: 10. The germline CDR1 and CDR2 sequences are LGHDT and YNNKEL (reference sequence).

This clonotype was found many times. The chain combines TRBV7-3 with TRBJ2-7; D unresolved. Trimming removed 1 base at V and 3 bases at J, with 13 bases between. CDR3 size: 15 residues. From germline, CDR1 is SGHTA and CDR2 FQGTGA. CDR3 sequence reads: CASSLRFTKSYEQYF. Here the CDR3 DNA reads TGTGCCAGCAGCTTAAGATTTACGAAGAGCTACGAGCAGTACTTC.

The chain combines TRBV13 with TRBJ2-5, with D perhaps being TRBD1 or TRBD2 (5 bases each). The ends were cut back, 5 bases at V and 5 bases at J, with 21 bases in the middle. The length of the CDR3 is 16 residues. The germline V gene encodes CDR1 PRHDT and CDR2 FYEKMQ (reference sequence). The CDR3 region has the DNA TGTGCCAGCAGCAAACGGACCGTCCATTGGGGGGAGACCCAGTACTTC. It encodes CASSKRTVHWGETQYF.

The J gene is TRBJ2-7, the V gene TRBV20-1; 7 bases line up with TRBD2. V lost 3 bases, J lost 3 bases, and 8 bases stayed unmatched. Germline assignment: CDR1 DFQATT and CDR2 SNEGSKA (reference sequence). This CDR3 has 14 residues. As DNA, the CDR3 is TGCAGTGCTAGTCCCGGACTAGTCCTCTACGAGCAGTACTTC. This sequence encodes CSASPGLVLYEQYF.

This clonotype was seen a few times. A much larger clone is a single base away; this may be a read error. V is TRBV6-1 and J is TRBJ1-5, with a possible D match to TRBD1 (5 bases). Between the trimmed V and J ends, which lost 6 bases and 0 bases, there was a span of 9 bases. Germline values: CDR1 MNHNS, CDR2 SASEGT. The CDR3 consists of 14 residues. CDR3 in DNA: TGTGCCAGCAGCGTGACAGATAGCAATCAGCCCCAGCATTTT. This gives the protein CASSVTDSNQPQHF.

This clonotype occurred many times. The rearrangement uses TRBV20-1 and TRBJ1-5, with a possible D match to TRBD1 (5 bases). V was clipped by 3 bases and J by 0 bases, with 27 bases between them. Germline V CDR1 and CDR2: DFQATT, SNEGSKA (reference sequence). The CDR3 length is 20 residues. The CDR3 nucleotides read TGCAGTGCTAGCGATCAGGGTTATGACTCCTTCCCCTATAGCAATCAGCCCCAGCATTTT. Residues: CSASDQGYDSFPYSNQPQHF.

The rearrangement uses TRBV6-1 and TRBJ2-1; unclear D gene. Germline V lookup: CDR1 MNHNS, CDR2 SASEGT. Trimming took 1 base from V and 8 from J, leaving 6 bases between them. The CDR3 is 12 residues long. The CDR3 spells CASSEGEDEQFF. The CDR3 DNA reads TGTGCCAGCAGTGAAGGAGAGGATGAGCAGTTCTTC.

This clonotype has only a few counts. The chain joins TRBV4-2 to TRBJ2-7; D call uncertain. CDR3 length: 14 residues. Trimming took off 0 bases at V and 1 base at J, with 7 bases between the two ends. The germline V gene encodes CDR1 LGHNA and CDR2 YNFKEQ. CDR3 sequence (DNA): TGTGCCAGCAGCCAAGATCTGGTATCCTACGAGCAGTACTTC. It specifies CASSQDLVSYEQYF.

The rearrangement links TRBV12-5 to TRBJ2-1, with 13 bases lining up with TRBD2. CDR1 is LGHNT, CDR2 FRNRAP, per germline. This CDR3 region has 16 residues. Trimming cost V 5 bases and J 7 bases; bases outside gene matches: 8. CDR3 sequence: CASGTAGTSGINEQFF. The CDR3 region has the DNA TGTGCTAGTGGTACGGCAGGGACTAGCGGGATAAATGAGCAGTTCTTC.

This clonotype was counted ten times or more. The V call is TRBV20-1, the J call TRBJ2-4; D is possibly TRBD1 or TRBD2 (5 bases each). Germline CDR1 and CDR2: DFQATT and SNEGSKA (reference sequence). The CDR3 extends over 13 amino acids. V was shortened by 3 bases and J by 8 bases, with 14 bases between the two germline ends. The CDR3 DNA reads TGCAGTGCTAGTCTGGGGGACCTCGACATTCAGTACTTC. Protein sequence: CSASLGDLDIQYF.

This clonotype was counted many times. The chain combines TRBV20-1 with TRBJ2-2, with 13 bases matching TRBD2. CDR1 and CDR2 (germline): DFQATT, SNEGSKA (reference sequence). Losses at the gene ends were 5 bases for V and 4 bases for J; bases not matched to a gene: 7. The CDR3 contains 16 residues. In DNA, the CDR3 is TGCAGTGCTGGCACTAGCGGGAGGGTTGGCACCGGGGAGCTGTTTTTT. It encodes CSAGTSGRVGTGELFF.

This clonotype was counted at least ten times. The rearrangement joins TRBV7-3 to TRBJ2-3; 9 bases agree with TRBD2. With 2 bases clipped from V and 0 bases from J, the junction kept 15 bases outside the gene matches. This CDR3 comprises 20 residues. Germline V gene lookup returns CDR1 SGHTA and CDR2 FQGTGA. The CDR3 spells CASSLWLAGPDCPSTDTQYF. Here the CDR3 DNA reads TGTGCCAGCAGCTTATGGCTAGCGGGGCCGGACTGCCCTAGCACAGATACGCAGTATTTT. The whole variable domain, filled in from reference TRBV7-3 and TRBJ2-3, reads GAGVSQTPSNKVTEKGKYVELRCDPISGHTALYWYRQSLGQGPEFLIYFQGTGAADDSGLPNDRFFAVRPEGSVSTLKIQRTERGDSAVYLCASSLWLAGPDCPSTDTQYFGPGTRLTVL.

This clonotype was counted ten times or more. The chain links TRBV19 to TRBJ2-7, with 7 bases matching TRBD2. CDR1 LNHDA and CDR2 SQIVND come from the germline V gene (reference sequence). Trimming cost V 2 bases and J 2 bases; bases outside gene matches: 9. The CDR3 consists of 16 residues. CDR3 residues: CASSITVSGIPYEQYF. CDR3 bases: TGTGCCAGTAGTATAACGGTCAGCGGGATCCCCTACGAGCAGTACTTC.

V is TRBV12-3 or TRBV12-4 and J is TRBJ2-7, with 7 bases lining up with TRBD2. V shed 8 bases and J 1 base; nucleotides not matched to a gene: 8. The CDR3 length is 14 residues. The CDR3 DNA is TGTGCCAGCGGTCCAAGCGGGATATCCTACGAGCAGTACTTC. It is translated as CASGPSGISYEQYF.